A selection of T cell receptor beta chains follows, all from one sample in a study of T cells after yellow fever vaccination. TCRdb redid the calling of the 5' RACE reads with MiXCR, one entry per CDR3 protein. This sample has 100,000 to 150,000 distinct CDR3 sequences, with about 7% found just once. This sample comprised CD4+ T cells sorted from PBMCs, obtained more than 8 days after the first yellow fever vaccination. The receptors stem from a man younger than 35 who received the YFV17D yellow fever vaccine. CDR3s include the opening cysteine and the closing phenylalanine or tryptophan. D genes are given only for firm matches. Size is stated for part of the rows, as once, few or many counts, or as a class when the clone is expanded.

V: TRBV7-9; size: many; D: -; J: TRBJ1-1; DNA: TGTGCCAGCAGCTTTACAGGGAGGGGCACTGAAGCTTTCTTT; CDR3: CASSFTGRGTEAFF
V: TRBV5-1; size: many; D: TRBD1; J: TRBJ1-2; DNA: TGCGCCAGCAGCTCCGGACAGGGTGGTGGCTACACCTTC; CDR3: CASSSGQGGGYTF
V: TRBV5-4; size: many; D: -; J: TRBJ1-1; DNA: TGTGCCAGCAGCTTGGGCAGACCGAACACTGAAGCTTTCTTT; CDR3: CASSLGRPNTEAFF
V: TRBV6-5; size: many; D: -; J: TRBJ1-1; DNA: TGTGCCAGCAGTCCCGAATGGGGGGGGGTGAACACTGAAGCTTTCTTT; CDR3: CASSPEWGGVNTEAFF
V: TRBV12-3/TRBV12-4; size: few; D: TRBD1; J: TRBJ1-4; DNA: TGTGCCAGCAGCTTCAGCGAGACAGGGGAGGGTGAAAAACTGTTTTTT; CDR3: CASSFSETGEGEKLFF
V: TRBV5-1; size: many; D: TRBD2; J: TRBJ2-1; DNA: TGCGCCAGCAGCCGCGGGTTAGCGGGGGGCCTCAATGAGCAGTTCTTC; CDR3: CASSRGLAGGLNEQFF
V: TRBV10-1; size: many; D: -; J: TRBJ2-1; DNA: TGCGCCAGCAGCCCGGGACTGCTAAATGAGCAGTTCTTC; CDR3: CASSPGLLNEQFF
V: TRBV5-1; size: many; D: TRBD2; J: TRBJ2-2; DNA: TGCGCCAGCAGCGTGGGACTAGCGGTCACCGGGGAGCTGTTTTTT; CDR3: CASSVGLAVTGELFF
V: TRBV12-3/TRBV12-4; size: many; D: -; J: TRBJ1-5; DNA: TGTGCCAGCAGCGGGACGGGCAATCAGCCCCAGCATTTT; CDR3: CASSGTGNQPQHF
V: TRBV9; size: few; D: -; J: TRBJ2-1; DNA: TGTGCCAGCACCAGAGGGGGGGCCAACAATGAGCAGTTCTTC; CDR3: CASTRGGANNEQFF
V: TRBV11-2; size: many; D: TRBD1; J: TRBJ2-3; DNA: TGTGCCAGCAGCCCGGACAGGGGACCCACAGATACGCAGTATTTT; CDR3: CASSPDRGPTDTQYF
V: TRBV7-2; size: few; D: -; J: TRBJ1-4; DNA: TGTGCCAGCAGCTTAGTTTTGAGGAGTGCTGAAAAACTGTTTTTT; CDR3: CASSLVLRSAEKLFF
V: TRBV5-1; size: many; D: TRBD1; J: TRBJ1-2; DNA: TGCGCCAGCAGCACCTTCCCGGGACAGGGGTATGGCTACACCTTC; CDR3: CASSTFPGQGYGYTF
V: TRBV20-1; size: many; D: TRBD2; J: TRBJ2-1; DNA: TGCAGTGTCGGACTAGCGGGGGTCTCCTACAATGAGCAGTTCTTC; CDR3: CSVGLAGVSYNEQFF
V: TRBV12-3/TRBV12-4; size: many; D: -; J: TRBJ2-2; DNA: TGTGCCAGCAGTTTGGGGCAGATGAACACCGGGGAGCTGTTTTTT; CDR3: CASSLGQMNTGELFF
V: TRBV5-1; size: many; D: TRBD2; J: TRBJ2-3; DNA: TGCGCCAGCAGCCGGACTAGCGGGGACACAGATACGCAGTATTTT; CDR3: CASSRTSGDTDTQYF
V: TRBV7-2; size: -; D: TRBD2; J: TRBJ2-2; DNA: TGTGCCAGCAGCAGGAGCGGGGGGGCGAACACCGGGGAGCTGTTTTTT; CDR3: CASSRSGGANTGELFF
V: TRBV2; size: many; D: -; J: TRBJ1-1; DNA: TGTGCCAGCACCGCGGGCACCTTGAACACTGAAGCTTTCTTT; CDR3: CASTAGTLNTEAFF
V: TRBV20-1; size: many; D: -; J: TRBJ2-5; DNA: TGCAGTGCGTCAGGGTTAATGAGTGAGACCCAGTACTTC; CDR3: CSASGLMSETQYF
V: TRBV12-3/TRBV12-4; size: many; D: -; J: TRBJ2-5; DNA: TGTGCCAGCAGTTGGGGCTATGACGTCCAAGAGACCCAGTACTTC; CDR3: CASSWGYDVQETQYF
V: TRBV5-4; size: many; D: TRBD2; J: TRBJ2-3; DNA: TGTGCCAGCAGCTTGGATAGCGGGGGGACAGATACGCAGTATTTT; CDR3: CASSLDSGGTDTQYF
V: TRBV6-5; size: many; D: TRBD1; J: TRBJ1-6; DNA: TGTGCCAGCAGTCTAGAAAGGGGACAGGGTAATTCACCCCTCCACTTT; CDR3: CASSLERGQGNSPLHF
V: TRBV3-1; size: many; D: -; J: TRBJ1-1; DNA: TGTGCCAGCAGCCAAGACTGGGGGAACACTGAAGCTTTCTTT; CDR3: CASSQDWGNTEAFF
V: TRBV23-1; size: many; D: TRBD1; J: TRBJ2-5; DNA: TGCGCCAGCAGATCCGGGACAGAACATCAAGAGACCCAGTACTTC; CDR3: CASRSGTEHQETQYF
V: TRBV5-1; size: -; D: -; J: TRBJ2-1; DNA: TGCGCCTGCAGCTATACCGGGACACCCTACAATGAGCAGTTCTTC; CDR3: CACSYTGTPYNEQFF
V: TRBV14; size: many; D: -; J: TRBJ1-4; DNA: TGTGCCAGCAGCCCGGGACACCCTAATGAAAAACTGTTTTTT; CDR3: CASSPGHPNEKLFF
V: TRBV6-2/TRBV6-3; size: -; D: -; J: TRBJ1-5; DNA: TGTGCCAGCAGTTACCCAGGCAGGCAGCCCCAGCATTTT; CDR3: CASSYPGRQPQHF
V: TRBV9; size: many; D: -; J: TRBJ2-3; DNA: TGTGCCAGCAGCGTAGCTGCTGATACGCAGTATTTT; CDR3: CASSVAADTQYF
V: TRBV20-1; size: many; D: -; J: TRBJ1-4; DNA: TGCAGTGCTAGTTCCTACCAGAATAATGAAAAACTGTTTTTT; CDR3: CSASSYQNNEKLFF
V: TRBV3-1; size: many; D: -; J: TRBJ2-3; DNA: TGTGCCAGCAGCCAACCCTACACTAGCACAGATACGCAGTATTTT; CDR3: CASSQPYTSTDTQYF
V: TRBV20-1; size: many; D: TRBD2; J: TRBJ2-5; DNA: TGCAGTGCCCCGCCCGCAACTAGCGGGGGAACAACACAAGAGACCCAGTACTTC; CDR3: CSAPPATSGGTTQETQYF
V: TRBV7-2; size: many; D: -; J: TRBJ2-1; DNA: TGTGCCAGCATCTCTAGCGTAAGCTCCTACAATGAGCAGTTCTTC; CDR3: CASISSVSSYNEQFF
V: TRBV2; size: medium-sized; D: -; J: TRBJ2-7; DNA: TGTGCCAGCACCTTCGGGCAGGGGACGAGCTCCTACGAGCAGTACTTC; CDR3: CASTFGQGTSSYEQYF
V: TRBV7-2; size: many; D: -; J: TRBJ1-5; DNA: TGTGCCAGCAGCCCGCGGGCAAGGGGCAATCAGCCCCAGCATTTT; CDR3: CASSPRARGNQPQHF
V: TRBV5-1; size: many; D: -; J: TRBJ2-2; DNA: TGCGCCAGCAGCTTGTTGCGCGAGAACACCGGGGAGCTGTTTTTT; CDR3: CASSLLRENTGELFF
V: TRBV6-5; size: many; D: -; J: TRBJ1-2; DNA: TGTGCCAGCAGTTATTCCCAGGGGATCTATGGCTACACCTTC; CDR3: CASSYSQGIYGYTF
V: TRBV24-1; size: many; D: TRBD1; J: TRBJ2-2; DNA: TGTGCCACCAGTGACCGGGACAGGAGTATGGTCGGGGAGCTGTTTTTT; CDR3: CATSDRDRSMVGELFF
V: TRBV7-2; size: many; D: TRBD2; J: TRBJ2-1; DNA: TGTGCCAGCAGCTTAGCTGGTTGGACTAGCGGGGCCCAACTCGGTGAGCAGTTCTTC; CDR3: CASSLAGWTSGAQLGEQFF
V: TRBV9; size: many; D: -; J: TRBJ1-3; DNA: TGTGCCAGCAGCGTACAGGGGTCTGGAAACACCATATATTTT; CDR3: CASSVQGSGNTIYF
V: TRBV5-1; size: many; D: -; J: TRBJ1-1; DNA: TGCGCCAGCAGCTTTTCAGCGAACACTGAAGCTTTCTTT; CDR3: CASSFSANTEAFF
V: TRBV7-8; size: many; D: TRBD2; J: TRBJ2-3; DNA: TGTGCCAGCAGCTTAAAAGCGGGGGGGCCTTGGGATACGCAGTATTTT; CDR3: CASSLKAGGPWDTQYF
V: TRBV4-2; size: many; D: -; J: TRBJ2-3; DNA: TGTGCCAGCAGCCAAGAAAGGGTGGATACGCAGTATTTT; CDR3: CASSQERVDTQYF
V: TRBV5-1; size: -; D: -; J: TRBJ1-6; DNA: TGCGCCAGCAGCTTCGGGATTAATAATTCACCCCTCCACTTT; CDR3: CASSFGINNSPLHF
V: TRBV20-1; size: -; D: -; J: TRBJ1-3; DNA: TGCAGTGCGGGGACTGTTCCGAGGGATGTAATCTCTGGAAACACCATATATTTT; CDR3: CSAGTVPRDVISGNTIYF
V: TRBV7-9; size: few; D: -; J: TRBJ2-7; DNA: TGTGCCAGCACCCCTGCTGGGGGCATCAACGAGCAGTACTTC; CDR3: CASTPAGGINEQYF
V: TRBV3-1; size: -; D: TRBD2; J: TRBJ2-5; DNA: TGTGCCTGCAGCCAGAGCGGGGGAGGTAAAGAGACCCAGTACTTC; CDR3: CACSQSGGGKETQYF
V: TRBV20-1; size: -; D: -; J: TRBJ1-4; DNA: TGCAGTGCACTAACTAATGAAAAACTGTTTTTT; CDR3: CSALTNEKLFF
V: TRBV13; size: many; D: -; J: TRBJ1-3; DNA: TGTGCCAGCAGCTTAAGGGAAACCGGAAACACCATATATTTT; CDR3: CASSLRETGNTIYF
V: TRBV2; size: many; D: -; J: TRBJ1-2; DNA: TGTGCCAGCAGTGACGGGGGGGGCTACACCTTC; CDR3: CASSDGGGYTF
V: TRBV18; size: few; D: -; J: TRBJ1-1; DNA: TGTGCCAGCTCGGGGGGGGAGGCGAGAATGAACACTGAAGCTTTCTTT; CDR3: CASSGGEARMNTEAFF
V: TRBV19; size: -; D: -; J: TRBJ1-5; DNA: TGTGCCAGTAGTATTGTCGGCTATCAGCCCCAGCATTTT; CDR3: CASSIVGYQPQHF
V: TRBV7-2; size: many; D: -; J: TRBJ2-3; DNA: TGTGCCAGCAGCTTCTCCGGGGGACGGCAGTATTTT; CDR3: CASSFSGGRQYF
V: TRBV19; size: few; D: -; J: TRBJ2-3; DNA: TGTGCCAGTAGTTGGTCCTCAAGCACAGATACGCAGTATTTT; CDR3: CASSWSSSTDTQYF